The rows below give T cell receptor beta chains drawn from one sample of a study of cytomegalovirus exposure and HLA in healthy donors. The assay was immunoSEQ multiplex PCR, and TCRdb's table has in-frame clones only and misses some. The data show 110,000 to 150,000 clones, roughly 85% seen once. Specimen: PBMCs. The receptors derive from a male donor in good health and CMV-seronegative. CDR3s include the opening cysteine and the closing phenylalanine or tryptophan. The D gene is left open where the match is weak. Where a row states a size, it is once, few, many or the class of an expanded clone; other rows omit it.

J	D	V	size	DNA	CDR3
TRBJ1-1	-	TRBV6-5	-	TGTGCCAGCAGTTATGCGGGGGGCACTGAAGCTTTCTTT	CASSYAGGTEAFF
TRBJ1-2	-	TRBV7-2	few	TGTGCCAGCAGCCCTAGGGGCGCCCGCGGCTACACCTTC	CASSPRGARGYTF
TRBJ1-1	TRBD1	TRBV7-3	-	TGTGCCAGCAGCTCATCGACAGGGGCGGCCACTGAAGCTTTCTTT	CASSSSTGAATEAFF
TRBJ1-5	-	TRBV9	-	TGTGCCATCCCGACTATTCGGGGCAATCAGCCCCAGCATTTT	CAIPTIRGNQPQHF
TRBJ2-7	-	TRBV2	-	TGTGCCAGCAGTGAAGACTCACCGCCTACCTACGAGCAGTACTTC	CASSEDSPPTYEQYF
TRBJ2-5	-	TRBV7-7	-	TGTGCCAGCAGCGCCATACAACAGCTAGAGACCCAGTACTTC	CASSAIQQLETQYF
TRBJ2-1	TRBD2	TRBV28	-	TGTGCCAGCAGGGCTAGCGGGATCCCACGAGCCGCTTTAAACAATGAGCAGTTCTTC	CASRASGIPRAALNNEQFF
TRBJ2-5	TRBD2	TRBV5-4	few	TGTGCCAGCAGCTTGGGGCGGGGGGGTGGGTTGGTCCAAGAGACCCAGTACTTC	CASSLGRGGGLVQETQYF
TRBJ2-7	TRBD1	TRBV27	-	TGTGCCAGCAGTTTAATGGGACAGAGATCCTACGAGCAGTACTTC	CASSLMGQRSYEQYF
TRBJ1-2	TRBD1	TRBV19	-	TGTGCCAGTAGTATGGACAGGGTTAGCTATGGCTACACCTTC	CASSMDRVSYGYTF
TRBJ2-1	TRBD2	TRBV7-9	-	TGTGCCAGCAGCTCGAAGCGGGAGTCCTACAATGAGCAGTTCTTC	CASSSKRESYNEQFF
TRBJ1-2	-	TRBV5-1	-	TGCGCCAGCAGCTTGGCCTTGCAGGGCCGTGACTATGGCTACACCTTC	CASSLALQGRDYGYTF
TRBJ1-6	-	TRBV5-4	few	TGTGCCAGCAGCAACAGGGATGGGTCCTATAATTCACCCCTCCACTTT	CASSNRDGSYNSPLHF
TRBJ2-2	TRBD2	TRBV4-1	-	TGCGCCAGCAGCCCAACCGGCCTAGCGGGGGTCCAGACCGGGGAGCTGTTTTTT	CASSPTGLAGVQTGELFF
TRBJ1-6	-	TRBV7-8	-	TGTGCCAGCAGCTTAGCAGGGGTAGACTCACCCCTCCACTTT	CASSLAGVDSPLHF
TRBJ2-2	-	TRBV29-1	-	TGCAGCGTTGATCATGGGGCAGGGTCGTACCGGGAGCTGTTTTTT	CSVDHGAGSYRELFF
TRBJ2-1	TRBD2	TRBV7-9	-	TGTGCCAGCAGCTTAGTACGGGCTAGCGGAAGCTACAATGAGCAGTTCTTC	CASSLVRASGSYNEQFF
TRBJ2-7	TRBD1	TRBV28	-	TGTGCCAGCACCATTAGGAAAGGGGGCACCTACGAGCAGTACTTC	CASTIRKGGTYEQYF
TRBJ1-1	TRBD1	TRBV10-1	-	TGCGCCAGCAGTGGGCAGGGGGCGCTTGGCACTGAAGCTTTCTTT	CASSGQGALGTEAFF
TRBJ2-3	-	TRBV21-1	-	TGTGCCAGCAGCAAAGAAGGGTTAGGGGACACCATCGGAACAGATACGCAGTATTTT	CASSKEGLGDTIGTDTQYF
TRBJ2-4	TRBD2	TRBV14	-	TGTGCCAGCAGCCAAGATCTGCGACTAGCGGGGCTTCTAGCCAAAAACATTCAGTACTTC	CASSQDLRLAGLLAKNIQYF
TRBJ1-5	-	TRBV2	-	TGTGCCAGCAGTGAAGAAGCTCAGCCCCAGCATTTT	CASSEEAQPQHF
TRBJ2-1	TRBD1	TRBV7-9	-	TGTGCCAGCAGCTCCCGACAGGGAACCAACAATGAGCAGTTCTTC	CASSSRQGTNNEQFF
TRBJ1-2	TRBD1	TRBV18	-	TGTGCCAGCTCACCCACCCCAGGGGGCATGTATGGCTACACCTTC	CASSPTPGGMYGYTF
TRBJ1-5	TRBD1	TRBV6-1	-	TGTGCCAGCAAACGACAGGGCTCGATGCCCCAGCATTTT	CASKRQGSMPQHF
TRBJ1-1	-	TRBV21-1	once	TGTGCCAGCAGGGGGGGGTCTTGGTACACTGAAGCTTTCTTT	CASRGGSWYTEAFF
TRBJ1-4	-	TRBV9	-	TGTGCCAGCAGCGTAGATCCAGGGGAAGGCGAAAAACTGTTTTTT	CASSVDPGEGEKLFF
TRBJ2-1	-	TRBV5-1	-	TGCGCCAGCAGCCCCGGAGAGAGTGAGCAGTTCTTC	CASSPGESEQFF
TRBJ2-1	-	TRBV20-1	-	TGCAGTGCCCCGTTCAATGAGCAGTTCTTC	CSAPFNEQFF
TRBJ2-7	-	TRBV29-1	few	TGCAGCGTTTTCAGCTCCTACGAGCAGTACTTC	CSVFSSYEQYF
TRBJ2-7	-	TRBV2	-	TGTGCCAGCAGGGACCGGGATGTCCGTTACGAGCAGTACTTC	CASRDRDVRYEQYF
TRBJ2-7	TRBD1	TRBV2	-	TGTGCCAGCAGGGACAGGCCCTCAGGGTTGGACGAGCAGTACTTC	CASRDRPSGLDEQYF
TRBJ2-4	-	TRBV4-2	-	TGTGCCAGCAGCCTGGGTCGACAGGCGGACATTCAGTACTTC	CASSLGRQADIQYF
TRBJ2-3	TRBD1	TRBV29-1	-	TGCAGCGTTGAATATCAGGGGACAGGGGGCGCAGATACGCAGTATTTT	CSVEYQGTGGADTQYF
TRBJ2-7	TRBD2	TRBV9	-	TGTGCCAGCAGCCCCAGCCGGCGGGGGGGATTCTCCTACGAGCAGTACTTC	CASSPSRRGGFSYEQYF
TRBJ2-7	TRBD1	TRBV7-6	-	TGTGCCAGCAGGGGACAGGGCTACGAGCAGTACTTC	CASRGQGYEQYF
TRBJ2-5	-	TRBV5-1	-	TGCGCCAGCAGTCCCCGGGAATTGGAGACCCAGTACTTC	CASSPRELETQYF
TRBJ1-2	TRBD1	TRBV27	few	TGTGCCAGCAGTTTAGAACCCCGACAGGGCCATGGCTACACCTTC	CASSLEPRQGHGYTF
TRBJ2-1	TRBD2	TRBV11-2	-	TGTGCCAGCAGCTCGCGACTAGCGGGGACCTACAATGAGCAGTTCTTC	CASSSRLAGTYNEQFF
TRBJ2-7	-	TRBV18	-	TGTGCCAGCTCACCGACCGTGGGTTGGCGGCCTACCTCCTACGAGCAGTACTTC	CASSPTVGWRPTSYEQYF
TRBJ2-5	TRBD2	TRBV7-9	-	TGTGCCAGCAGCTCGAGGAGCGGGAGGGATCAAGAGACCCAGTACTTC	CASSSRSGRDQETQYF